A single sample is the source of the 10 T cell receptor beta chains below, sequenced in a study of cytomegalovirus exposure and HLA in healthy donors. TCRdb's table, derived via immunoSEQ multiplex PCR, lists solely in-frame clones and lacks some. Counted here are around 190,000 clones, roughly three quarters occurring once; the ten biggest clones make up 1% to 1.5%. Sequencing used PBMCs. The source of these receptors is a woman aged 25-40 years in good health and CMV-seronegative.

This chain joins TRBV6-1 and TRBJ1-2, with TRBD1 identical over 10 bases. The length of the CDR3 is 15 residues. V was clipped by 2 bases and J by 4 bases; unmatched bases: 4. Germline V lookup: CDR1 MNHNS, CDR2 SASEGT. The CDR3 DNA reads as TGTGCCAGCAGTGAACGGGGACAGGGGACCTATGGCTACACCTTC. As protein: CASSERGQGTYGYTF.

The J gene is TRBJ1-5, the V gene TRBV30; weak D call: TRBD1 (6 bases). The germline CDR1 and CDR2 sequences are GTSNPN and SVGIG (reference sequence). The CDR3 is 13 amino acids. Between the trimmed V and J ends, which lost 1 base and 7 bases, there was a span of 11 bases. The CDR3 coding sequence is TGTGCCTGGAGTGGGGGGCTCGGCCAGCCCCAGCATTTT. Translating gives CAWSGGLGQPQHF.

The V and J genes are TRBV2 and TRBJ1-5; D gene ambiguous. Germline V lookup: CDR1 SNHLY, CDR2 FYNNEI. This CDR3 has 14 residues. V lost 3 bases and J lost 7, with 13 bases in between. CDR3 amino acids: CASSDWERGQPQHF. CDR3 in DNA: TGTGCCAGCAGTGATTGGGAGAGAGGACAGCCCCAGCATTTT.

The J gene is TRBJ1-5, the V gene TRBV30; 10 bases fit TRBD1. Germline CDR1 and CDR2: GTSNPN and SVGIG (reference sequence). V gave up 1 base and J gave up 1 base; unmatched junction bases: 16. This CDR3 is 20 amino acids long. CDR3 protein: CAWSAPPDRGPEQSNQPQHF. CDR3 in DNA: TGTGCCTGGAGTGCTCCCCCCGACAGGGGGCCGGAGCAGAGCAATCAGCCCCAGCATTTT.

Here the CDR3 reads CASSLGQMNTEAFF. In DNA form, the CDR3 reads TGTGCCAGCAGCTTAGGACAGATGAACACTGAAGCTTTCTTT. The chain links TRBV7-6 to TRBJ1-1; maybe TRBD1 (5 bases). Germline loops: CDR1 SGHVS, CDR2 FNYEAQ. V was cut by 1 base and J by 0 bases, with 6 bases left in between. This CDR3 has 14 amino acids.

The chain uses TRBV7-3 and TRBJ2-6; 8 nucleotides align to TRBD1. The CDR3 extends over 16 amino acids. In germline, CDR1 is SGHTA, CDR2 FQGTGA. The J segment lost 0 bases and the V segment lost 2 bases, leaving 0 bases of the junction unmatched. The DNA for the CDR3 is TGTGCCAGCAGCTTAGGGACAGGCTCTGGGGCCAACGTCCTGACTTTC. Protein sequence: CASSLGTGSGANVLTF.

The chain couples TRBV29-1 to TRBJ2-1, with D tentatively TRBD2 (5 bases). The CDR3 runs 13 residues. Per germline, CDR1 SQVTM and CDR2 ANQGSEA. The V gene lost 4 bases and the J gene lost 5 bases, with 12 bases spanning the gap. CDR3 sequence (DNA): TGCAGCGTTGGGGTTAGCGTGAACAATGAGCAGTTCTTC. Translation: CSVGVSVNNEQFF.

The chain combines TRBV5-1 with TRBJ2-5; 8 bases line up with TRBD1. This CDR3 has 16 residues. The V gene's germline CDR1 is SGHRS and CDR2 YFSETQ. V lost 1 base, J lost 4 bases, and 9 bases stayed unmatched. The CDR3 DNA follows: TGCGCCAGCAGCTTGCAGGCAGGGGGCGATCGAGAGACCCAGTACTTC. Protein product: CASSLQAGGDRETQYF.

The DNA for the CDR3 is TGTGCCAGTCTTTCGGGAAGCGTTAGCAATCAGCCCCAGCATTTT. Amino acids: CASLSGSVSNQPQHF. The rearrangement links TRBV19 to TRBJ1-5; D unclear. V shed 8 bases and J shed 0 bases, with 14 bases lying between them. CDR3 length: 15 residues. Germline V gives CDR1 LNHDA, CDR2 SQIVND (reference sequence).

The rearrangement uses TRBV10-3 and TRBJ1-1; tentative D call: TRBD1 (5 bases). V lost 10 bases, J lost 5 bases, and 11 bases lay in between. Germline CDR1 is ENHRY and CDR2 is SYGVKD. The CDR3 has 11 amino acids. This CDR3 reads CATVRQTEAFF. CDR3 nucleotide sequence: TGTGCCACCGTAAGACAGACTGAAGCTTTCTTT.